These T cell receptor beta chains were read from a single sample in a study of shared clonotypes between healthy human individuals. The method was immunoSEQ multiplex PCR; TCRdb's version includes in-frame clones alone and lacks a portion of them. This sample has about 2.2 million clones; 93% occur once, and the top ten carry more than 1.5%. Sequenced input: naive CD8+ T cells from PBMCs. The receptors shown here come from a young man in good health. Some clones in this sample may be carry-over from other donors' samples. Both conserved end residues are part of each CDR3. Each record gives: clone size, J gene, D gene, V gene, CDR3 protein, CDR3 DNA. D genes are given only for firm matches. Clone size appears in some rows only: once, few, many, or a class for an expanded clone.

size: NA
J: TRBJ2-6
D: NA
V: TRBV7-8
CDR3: CASSASSGANVLTF
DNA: TGTGCCAGCAGCGCGAGCTCTGGGGCCAACGTCCTGACTTTC

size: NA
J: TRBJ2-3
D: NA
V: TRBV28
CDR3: CASRGVREARLADTQYF
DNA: TGTGCCAGCAGGGGGGTGAGGGAGGCCCGGCTCGCAGATACGCAGTATTTT

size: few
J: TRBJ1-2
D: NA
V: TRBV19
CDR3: CASSSGLWANYGYTF
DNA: TGTGCCAGTAGTAGCGGGTTGTGGGCTAACTATGGCTACACCTTC

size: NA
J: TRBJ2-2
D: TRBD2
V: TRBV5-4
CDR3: CASSSGTSKTGELFF
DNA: TGTGCCAGCAGCTCCGGGACTAGTAAGACCGGGGAGCTGTTTTTT

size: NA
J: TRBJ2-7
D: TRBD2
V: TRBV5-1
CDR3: CASSLASGGTSSYEQYF
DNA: TGCGCCAGCAGCTTGGCTAGCGGGGGAACTAGCTCCTACGAGCAGTACTTC

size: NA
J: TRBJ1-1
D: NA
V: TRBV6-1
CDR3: CASKQNTEAFF
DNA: TGTGCCAGCAAACAGAACACTGAAGCTTTCTTT

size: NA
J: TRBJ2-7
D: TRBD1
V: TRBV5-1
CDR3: CASSFDRGERGDEQYF
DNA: TGCGCCAGCAGCTTCGACAGGGGTGAAAGGGGTGACGAGCAGTACTTC

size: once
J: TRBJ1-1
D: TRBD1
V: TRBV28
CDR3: CASSLRGQGKAEAFF
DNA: TGTGCCAGCAGTTTAAGGGGACAGGGAAAAGCCGAAGCTTTCTTT

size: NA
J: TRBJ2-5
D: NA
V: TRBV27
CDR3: CASGHPQETQYF
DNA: TGTGCCAGCGGACATCCCCAAGAGACCCAGTACTTC

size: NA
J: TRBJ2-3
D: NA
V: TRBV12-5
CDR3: CASGFPLVTF
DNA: TGTGCTAGTGGTTTCCCTCTAGTAACTTTT

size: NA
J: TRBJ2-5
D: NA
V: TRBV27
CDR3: CASSFGVIPGETQYF
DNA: TGTGCCAGCAGTTTTGGGGTTATCCCGGGAGAGACCCAGTACTTC

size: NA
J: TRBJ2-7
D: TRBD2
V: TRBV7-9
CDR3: CASSSTTSGRRYEQYF
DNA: TGTGCCAGCAGCTCCACGACTAGCGGGAGAAGGTACGAGCAGTACTTC

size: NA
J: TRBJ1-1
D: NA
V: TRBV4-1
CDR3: CASSQRTTHTEAFF
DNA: TGCGCCAGCAGCCAGCGGACAACTCACACTGAAGCTTTCTTT

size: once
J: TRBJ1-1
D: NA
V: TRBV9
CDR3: CASSVGGRQHEAFF
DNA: TGTGCCAGCAGCGTAGGGGGCCGTCAGCATGAAGCTTTCTTT

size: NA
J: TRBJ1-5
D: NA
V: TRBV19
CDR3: CASTVSRAGAWANQPQHF
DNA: TGTGCCAGTACCGTGTCGAGAGCTGGCGCTTGGGCCAATCAGCCCCAGCATTTT

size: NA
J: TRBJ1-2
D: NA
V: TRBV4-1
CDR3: CASSQGGYGSGYTF
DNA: TGCGCCAGCAGCCAAGGGGGGTATGGGTCTGGCTACACCTTC

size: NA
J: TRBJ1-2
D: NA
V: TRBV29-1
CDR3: CSVLTEDYGYTF
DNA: TGCAGCGTGCTGACGGAGGACTATGGCTACACCTTC

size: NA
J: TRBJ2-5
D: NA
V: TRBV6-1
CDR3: CASQTAAQETQYF
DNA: TGTGCCAGCCAGACGGCGGCCCAAGAGACCCAGTACTTC

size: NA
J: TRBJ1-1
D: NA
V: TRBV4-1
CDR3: CASSQESEKGRYSEAFF
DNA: TGCGCCAGCAGCCAAGAATCCGAGAAAGGGAGGTATTCTGAAGCTTTCTTT

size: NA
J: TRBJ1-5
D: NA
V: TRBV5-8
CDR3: CASSFAADYSNQPQHF
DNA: TGTGCCAGCAGCTTCGCGGCGGATTATAGCAATCAGCCCCAGCATTTT

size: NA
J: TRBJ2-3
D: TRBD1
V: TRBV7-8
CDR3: CASSLNTGGLADTQYF
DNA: TGTGCCAGCAGCTTAAATACAGGGGGTCTCGCAGATACGCAGTATTTT

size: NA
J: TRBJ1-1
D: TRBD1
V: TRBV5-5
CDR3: CASSLLGDSEAFF
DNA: TGTGCCAGCAGCTTGTTAGGGGACAGTGAAGCTTTCTTT

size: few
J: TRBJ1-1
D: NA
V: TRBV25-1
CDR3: CASSAGGGTEAFF
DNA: TGTGCCAGCAGTGCGGGGGGCGGCACTGAAGCTTTCTTT

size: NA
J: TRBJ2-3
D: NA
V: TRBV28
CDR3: CASSLGRDTDTQYF
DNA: TGTGCCAGCAGTTTAGGGCGGGACACAGATACGCAGTATTTT

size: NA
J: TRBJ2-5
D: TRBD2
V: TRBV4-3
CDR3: CASSQDWVGRAPETQYF
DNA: TGCGCCAGCAGCCAAGATTGGGTCGGGAGGGCCCCAGAGACCCAGTACTTC

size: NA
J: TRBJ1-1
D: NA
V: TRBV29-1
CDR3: CSVEQGRNTEAFF
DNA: TGCAGCGTTGAACAAGGGCGGAACACTGAAGCTTTCTTT

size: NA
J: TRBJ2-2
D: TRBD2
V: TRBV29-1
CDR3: CSVEPGLAGVNTGELFF
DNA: TGCAGCGTTGAACCCGGACTAGCGGGAGTGAACACCGGGGAGCTGTTTTTT

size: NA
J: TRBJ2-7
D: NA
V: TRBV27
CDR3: CASSLGPPTYEQYF
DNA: TGTGCCAGCAGTTTAGGCCCCCCTACGTACGAGCAGTACTTC

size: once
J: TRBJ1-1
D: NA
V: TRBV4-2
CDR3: CASSQDLSPLVNTEAFF
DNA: TGTGCCAGCAGCCAAGATCTATCACCCCTGGTGAACACTGAAGCTTTCTTT

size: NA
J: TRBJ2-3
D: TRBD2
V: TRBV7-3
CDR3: CASARYGGRARDTQYF
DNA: TGTGCCAGCGCTCGGTACGGCGGGAGGGCCAGGGATACGCAGTATTTT

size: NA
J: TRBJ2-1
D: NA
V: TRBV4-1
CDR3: CASSQDENNEQFF
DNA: TGCGCCAGCAGCCAAGACGAGAACAATGAGCAGTTCTTC

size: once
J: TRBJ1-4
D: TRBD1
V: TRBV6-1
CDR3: CASSETGQGEKLFF
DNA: TGTGCCAGCAGTGAAACGGGACAGGGGGAAAAACTGTTTTTT

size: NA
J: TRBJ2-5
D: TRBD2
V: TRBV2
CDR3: CASRGTSGRQETQYF
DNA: TGTGCCAGCAGGGGGACTAGCGGGAGACAAGAGACCCAGTACTTC

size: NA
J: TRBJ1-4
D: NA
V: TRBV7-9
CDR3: CASSFGGLKEKLFF
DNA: TGTGCCAGCAGCTTTGGCGGATTGAAGGAAAAACTGTTTTTT

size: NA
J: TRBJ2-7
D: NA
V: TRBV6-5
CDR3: CASSSLGRIHSYEQYF
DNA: TGTGCCAGCAGTTCCTTGGGGAGAATACACTCCTACGAGCAGTACTTC

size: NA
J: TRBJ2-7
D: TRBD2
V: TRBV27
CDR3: CASSFTSGVYEQYF
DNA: TGTGCCAGCAGTTTTACTAGCGGCGTCTACGAGCAGTACTTC

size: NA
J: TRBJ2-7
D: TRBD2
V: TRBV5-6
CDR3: CASSLAYSDSRTSRIEQYF
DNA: TGTGCCAGCAGCTTGGCCTATTCGGACTCTAGGACTAGCAGGATTGAGCAGTACTTC

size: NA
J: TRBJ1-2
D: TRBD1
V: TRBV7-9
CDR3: CASSLFAPGGDYGYTF
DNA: TGTGCCAGCAGCTTATTCGCTCCAGGGGGGGACTATGGCTACACCTTC

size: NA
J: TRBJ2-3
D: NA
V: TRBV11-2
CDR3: CASSLSSRGHTDTQYF
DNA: TGTGCCAGCAGCTTAAGTAGTCGAGGTCACACAGATACGCAGTATTTT

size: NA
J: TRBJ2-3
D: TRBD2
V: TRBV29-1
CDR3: CSVPGTSPPDTQYF
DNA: TGCAGCGTTCCCGGGACTAGCCCCCCAGATACGCAGTATTTT

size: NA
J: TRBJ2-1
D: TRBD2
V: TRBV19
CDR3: CASSRGLAGVIIRGSNEQFF
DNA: TGTGCCAGTAGTAGGGGACTCGCGGGAGTGATAATTCGGGGGTCCAATGAGCAGTTCTTC

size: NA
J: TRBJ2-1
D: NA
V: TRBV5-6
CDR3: CASSLPQGMRATSEQFF
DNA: TGTGCCAGCAGCTTGCCCCAAGGGATGCGGGCCACTAGTGAGCAGTTCTTC

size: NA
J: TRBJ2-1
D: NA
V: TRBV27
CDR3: CASSSINGNEQFF
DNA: TGTGCCAGCAGTAGCATTAACGGGAATGAGCAGTTCTTC

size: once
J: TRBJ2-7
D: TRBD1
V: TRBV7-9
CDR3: CATARGGYYEQYF
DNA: TGTGCCACTGCCAGAGGGGGCTACTACGAGCAGTACTTC

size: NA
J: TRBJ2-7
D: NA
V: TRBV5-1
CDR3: CASSPSIVTAAREQYF
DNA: TGCGCCAGCAGCCCCTCCATCGTGACGGCGGCCCGCGAGCAGTACTTC

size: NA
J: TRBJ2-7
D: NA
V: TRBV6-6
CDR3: CASSPYRVYEQYF
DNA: TGTGCCAGCAGTCCCTACCGGGTTTACGAGCAGTACTTC